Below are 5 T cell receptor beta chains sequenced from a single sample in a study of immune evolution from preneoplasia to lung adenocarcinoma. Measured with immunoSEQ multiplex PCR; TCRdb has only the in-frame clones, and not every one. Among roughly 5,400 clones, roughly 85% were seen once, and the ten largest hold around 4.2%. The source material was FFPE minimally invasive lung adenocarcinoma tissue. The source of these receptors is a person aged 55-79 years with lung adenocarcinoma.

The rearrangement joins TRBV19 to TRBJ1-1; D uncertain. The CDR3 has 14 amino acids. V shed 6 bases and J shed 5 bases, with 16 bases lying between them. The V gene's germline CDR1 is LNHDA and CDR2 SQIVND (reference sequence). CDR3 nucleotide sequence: TGTGCCAGTAGAGAGGACTCCTTACGGACTGAAGCTTTCTTT. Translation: CASREDSLRTEAFF. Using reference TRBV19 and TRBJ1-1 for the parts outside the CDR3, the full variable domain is DGGITQSPKYLFRKEGQNVTLSCEQNLNHDAMYWYRQDPGQGLRLIYYSQIVNDFQKGDIAEGYSVSREKKESFPLTVTSAQKNPTAFYLCASREDSLRTEAFFGQGTRLTVV.

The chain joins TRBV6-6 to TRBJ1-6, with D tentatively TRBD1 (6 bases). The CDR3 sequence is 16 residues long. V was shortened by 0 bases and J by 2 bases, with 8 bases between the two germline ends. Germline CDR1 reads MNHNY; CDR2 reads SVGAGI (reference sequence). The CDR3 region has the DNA TGTGCCAGCAGTTACTCCAGGGGCACCTATAATTCACCCCTCCACTTT. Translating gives CASSYSRGTYNSPLHF.

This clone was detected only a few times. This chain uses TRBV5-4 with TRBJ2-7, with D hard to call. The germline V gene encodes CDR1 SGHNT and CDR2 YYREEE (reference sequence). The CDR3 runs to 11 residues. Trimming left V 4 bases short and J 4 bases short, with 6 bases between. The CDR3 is CASSTGYEQYF. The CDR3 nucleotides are TGTGCCAGCAGCACCGGATACGAGCAGTACTTC.

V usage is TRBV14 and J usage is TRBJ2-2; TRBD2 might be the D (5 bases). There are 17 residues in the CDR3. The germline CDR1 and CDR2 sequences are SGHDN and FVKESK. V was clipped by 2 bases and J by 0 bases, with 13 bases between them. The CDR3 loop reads CASSQQARGANTGELFF. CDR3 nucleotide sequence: TGTGCCAGCAGCCAACAAGCCCGGGGAGCGAACACCGGGGAGCTGTTTTTT.

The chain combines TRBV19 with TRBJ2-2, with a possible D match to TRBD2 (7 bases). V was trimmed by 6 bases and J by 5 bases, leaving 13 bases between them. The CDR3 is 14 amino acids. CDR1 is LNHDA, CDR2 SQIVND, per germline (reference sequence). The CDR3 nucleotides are TGTGCCAGTAGACACAGGGAGGGGACCGGGGAGCTGTTTTTT. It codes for CASRHREGTGELFF.